The rows below give T cell receptor beta chains drawn from one sample of a study of cytotoxic CD8 clonotypes in ibrutinib-treated CLL. Some clones are missing from TCRdb's copy, which holds only in-frame ones; the method was immunoSEQ multiplex PCR. The data show more than 9,500 clones, approximately 67% seen once. This specimen consisted of PBMCs, obtained before ibrutinib treatment. These receptor sequences come from a human donor with chronic lymphocytic leukemia. The CDR3 runs from the conserved cysteine through the conserved F or W. The order of the fields is J gene, D gene, clone size, V gene, CDR3 DNA, CDR3 protein. The D gene is left open where the match is weak. Not all rows give a size; the values are once, few, many and, for expanded clones, a class.

TRBJ2-1,TRBD1,.,TRBV5-1,TGCGCCAGCAGCGGGCCAGGGGGCCACAATGAGCAGTTCTTC,CASSGPGGHNEQFF
TRBJ1-2,.,.,TRBV28,TGTGCCAGCAGTTCCCTCGGGCAGGGGCCCTCAGAAGGGGGCTACACCTTC,CASSSLGQGPSEGGYTF
TRBJ1-4,TRBD1,few,TRBV10-3,TGTGCCATCAGGAGGGACAGGGGCACTGAAAAACTGTTTTTT,CAIRRDRGTEKLFF
TRBJ2-5,TRBD2,once,TRBV4-1,TGCGCCAGCAGCCATTCCAGGGGAGCGGGGGGCCCCAGTCAAGAGACCCAGTACTTC,CASSHSRGAGGPSQETQYF
TRBJ2-2,TRBD2,few,TRBV19,TGTGCCTGCCGGGGGGGCTACACCGGGGAGCTGTTTTTT,CACRGGYTGELFF
TRBJ2-1,.,.,TRBV6-1,TGTGCCAGCGGACCCATGGATGGCGGTGAGCAGTTCTTC,CASGPMDGGEQFF
TRBJ2-2,.,few,TRBV18,TGTGCCAGCTCACCGGGGACAGCGGGCGGGGAGCTGTTTTTT,CASSPGTAGGELFF
TRBJ1-3,.,.,TRBV9,TGTGCCAGCAGCGCATTTTCAGGGGCCTCTGGAAACACCATATATTTT,CASSAFSGASGNTIYF
TRBJ2-6,.,.,TRBV6-1,TGTGCCAGCATAAAGTCCTCTGGGGCCAACGTCCTGACTTTC,CASIKSSGANVLTF
TRBJ2-3,.,.,TRBV7-3,TGTGCCAGCAGCTTTACCCTAGCAGATACGCAGTATTTT,CASSFTLADTQYF
TRBJ1-1,.,.,TRBV6-6,TGTGCCAGCAGTTCGGATCCGAACACTGAAGCTTTCTTT,CASSSDPNTEAFF
TRBJ2-7,.,.,TRBV5-1,TGCGCCAGCAGCTTGGCCTTGGGGTCCTCCTACGAGCAGTACTTC,CASSLALGSSYEQYF
TRBJ2-3,TRBD1,.,TRBV7-9,TGTGCCAGCAGCCTGGGGGACAGGGAAGGAGATACGCAGTATTTT,CASSLGDREGDTQYF
TRBJ1-1,TRBD1,few,TRBV7-9,TGTGCCAGCAGCTTGAGGGGCGGACAGGGGATGAACACTGAAGCTTTCTTT,CASSLRGGQGMNTEAFF
TRBJ2-7,.,.,TRBV7-9,TGTGCCAGCAGCTTAGGATGGGGGAGCTCCTACGAGCAGTACTTC,CASSLGWGSSYEQYF
TRBJ1-3,.,few,TRBV6-1,TGTGCCAGCAGTGGACAGTGGGGAGGAAACACCATATATTTT,CASSGQWGGNTIYF
TRBJ2-3,.,.,TRBV5-1,TGCGCCAGCAGCTTGGGGGCGGGGGCCTCCACAGATACGCAGTATTTT,CASSLGAGASTDTQYF
TRBJ2-7,.,.,TRBV19,TGTGCCAGTAGTATAGGGCAGGTCTCGGGGGAGCAGTACTTC,CASSIGQVSGEQYF
TRBJ2-2,.,.,TRBV7-3,TGTGCCAGCAGCTCCGCGGGGCTGAACACCGGGGAGCTGTTTTTT,CASSSAGLNTGELFF
TRBJ2-7,TRBD1,.,TRBV5-1,TGCGCCAGCCGGACAGGGATTCTCTGGAGACACTACGAGCAGTACTTC,CASRTGILWRHYEQYF
TRBJ1-2,.,few,TRBV6-5,TGTGCCAGCAGTTACTCTGACGTTGTTGGCTACACCTTC,CASSYSDVVGYTF
TRBJ2-5,.,few,TRBV7-2,TGTGCCAGCAGCTTAGGTCCGAGAAGCTCGCAAGAGACCCAGTACTTC,CASSLGPRSSQETQYF
TRBJ2-7,.,few,TRBV29-1,TGCAGCGTTGCGGGGAGCTCCTACGAGCAGTACTTC,CSVAGSSYEQYF
TRBJ2-7,TRBD1,.,TRBV7-8,TGTGCCAGCAGCTTCGGACAGGGCCCCTACGAGCAGTACTTC,CASSFGQGPYEQYF
TRBJ2-1,TRBD2,.,TRBV18,TGTGCCAGCTCACCACCTGCGGGGGGGCTCAACAATGAGCAGTTCTTC,CASSPPAGGLNNEQFF
TRBJ1-2,TRBD1,.,TRBV28,TGTGCCAGCAGTCTCAAACAAGGACAGGGAGGCAACTATGGCTACACCTTC,CASSLKQGQGGNYGYTF
TRBJ2-5,.,once,TRBV11-3,TGTGCCAGCAGCCCGGGGGTCTCTTTCCAAGAGACCCAGTACTTC,CASSPGVSFQETQYF
TRBJ2-1,.,.,TRBV5-1,TGCGCCAGCAGCTCGGTTAGTAATGAGCAGTTCTTC,CASSSVSNEQFF
TRBJ1-1,.,medium-sized,TRBV28,TGTGCCAGCAGTTTAAATCGACTCTGGGCGGCTGAAGCTTTCTTT,CASSLNRLWAAEAFF
TRBJ2-7,.,few,TRBV27,TGTGCCAGCAGTTTAAGGTCGACAGCCAAGCAGTACTTC,CASSLRSTAKQYF
TRBJ1-6,TRBD1,.,TRBV2,TGTGCTGTCAGTGGGGACAGCTATTCACCCCTCCACTTT,CAVSGDSYSPLHF
TRBJ1-1,.,.,TRBV6-5,TGTGCCAGCAGTTCTGGGGGGGACACTGAAGCTTTCTTT,CASSSGGDTEAFF
TRBJ2-7,TRBD1,.,TRBV6-1,TGTGCCAGCAGCCTACAACGGGACAGCTCCTACGAGCAGTACTTC,CASSLQRDSSYEQYF
TRBJ1-3,.,.,TRBV5-1,TGCGCCAGCAGCGTATCAGGGGCAGTTGGAAACACCATATATTTT,CASSVSGAVGNTIYF
TRBJ1-6,TRBD1,.,TRBV6-1,TGTGCCAGCAGTAGGGACAGGGGGCGTTCACCCCTCCACTTT,CASSRDRGRSPLHF
TRBJ2-5,.,.,TRBV2,TGTGCCAGCAGTGAAGAGGGGGGCTGGGAGACCCAGTACTTC,CASSEEGGWETQYF
TRBJ1-3,.,.,TRBV27,TGTGCCAGCAGTTCCCGACCACCCTACTCTGGAAACACCATATATTTT,CASSSRPPYSGNTIYF
TRBJ2-7,.,few,TRBV5-1,TGCGCCAGCAGCTTGGAGTCCTACGAGCAGTACTTC,CASSLESYEQYF
TRBJ2-6,.,.,TRBV19,TGTGCCAGTAGACTTCAGGGATCTGGGGCCAACGTCCTGACTTTC,CASRLQGSGANVLTF
TRBJ2-6,TRBD1,.,TRBV7-2,TGTGCCAGCAGCTTATCCGGGACAGGGTTTTCTGGGGCCAACGTCCTGACTTTC,CASSLSGTGFSGANVLTF
TRBJ1-1,.,.,TRBV7-3,TGTGCCAGCAGCACCACAGGGAACACTGAAGCTTTCTTT,CASSTTGNTEAFF
TRBJ2-7,TRBD1,.,TRBV28,TGTGCCAGCAGTTCTTCCGGGACAGGGGGCCCCTACGAGCAGTACTTC,CASSSSGTGGPYEQYF
TRBJ2-7,TRBD2,few,TRBV5-1,TGCGCCAGCAGCTTTGCTAGCGGAACCTACGAGCAGTACTTC,CASSFASGTYEQYF
TRBJ1-4,.,few,TRBV28,TGTGCCAGCAGTCTGCCGGGCCACTGGGCAACTAATGAAAAACTGTTTTTT,CASSLPGHWATNEKLFF
TRBJ2-5,.,few,TRBV5-4,TGTGCCAGCAGCCGCCTCAGGGGGCGGGGGAACCGAGAGACCCAGTACTTC,CASSRLRGRGNRETQYF
TRBJ2-7,.,.,TRBV4-3,TGCGCCAGCAGCCAAGATAGAAGTTTGCAGGGATTGTCCTACGAGCAGTACTTC,CASSQDRSLQGLSYEQYF
TRBJ2-1,.,.,TRBV6-5,TGTGCCAGCAGCCAGTCCTCGGAGGCGGATGAGCAGTTCTTC,CASSQSSEADEQFF
TRBJ1-1,.,.,TRBV7-8,TGTGCCAGCAGCCCCATTGCAGGGTCTGAAGCTTTCTTT,CASSPIAGSEAFF
TRBJ2-5,TRBD1,.,TRBV2,TGTGCCAGCAAAGACAGGGGGCAAGAGACCCAGTACTTC,CASKDRGQETQYF
TRBJ2-3,.,few,TRBV5-6,TGTGCCAGCAGCTTGGGGTCCTGGGGGACAGATACGCAGTATTTT,CASSLGSWGTDTQYF